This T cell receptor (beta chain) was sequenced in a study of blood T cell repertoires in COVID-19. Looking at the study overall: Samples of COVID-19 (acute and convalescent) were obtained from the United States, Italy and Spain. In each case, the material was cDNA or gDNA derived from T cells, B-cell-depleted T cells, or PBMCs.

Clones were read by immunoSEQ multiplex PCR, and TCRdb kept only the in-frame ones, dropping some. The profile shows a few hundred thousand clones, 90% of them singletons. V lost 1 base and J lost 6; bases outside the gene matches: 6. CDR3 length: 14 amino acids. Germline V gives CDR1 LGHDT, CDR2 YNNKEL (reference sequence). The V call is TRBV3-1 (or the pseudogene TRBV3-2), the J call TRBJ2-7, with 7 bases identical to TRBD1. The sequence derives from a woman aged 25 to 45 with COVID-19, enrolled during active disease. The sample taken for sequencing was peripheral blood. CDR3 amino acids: CASSQGTGASEQYF. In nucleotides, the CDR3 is TGTGCCAGCAGCCAAGGGACAGGAGCCTCCGAGCAGTACTTC.